What follows are 31 T cell receptor beta chains derived from one specimen sequenced in a study of blood T cell repertoires in COVID-19 (dated by TCRdb to the early 2020s). Libraries came from the immunoSEQ multiplex PCR assay. The table was pulled from immuneACCESS by TCRdb, which kept in-frame rearrangements only. Such tables lose some clones; where checked, under half of the loss comes from unresolved V genes, and the rest has no known cause. This sample gives about 190,000 clones in total; around 76% of them show up just once. Of the sample, about 7.8% falls within the top ten clones. Sequences were obtained from peripheral blood. These receptor sequences come from an older woman with COVID-19, enrolled during active disease.

In this sample, this clone turned up a few times. This sequence joins TRBV28 and TRBJ2-1; the D gene is possibly TRBD2 (6 bases). The germline V gene encodes CDR1 MDHEN and CDR2 SYDVKM. The ends were cut back, 3 bases at V and 2 bases at J, with 11 bases in the middle. The CDR3 totals 15 residues. The CDR3 reads CASSFPGLPYNEQFF. The CDR3 nucleotides read TGTGCCAGCAGTTTCCCTGGACTACCCTACAATGAGCAGTTCTTC.

As concerns this clone: Relative to the germline gene, one junction end is altered; a read error may explain this. The gene calls are TRBV7-3 and TRBJ2-4; perhaps TRBD1 as D (6 bases). This CDR3 spans 16 amino acids. Germline V gene data show CDR1 as SGHTA and CDR2 as FQGTGA. CDR3 sequence: CASSLTGTTLGNIQYF. The CDR3 coding sequence is TGTGCCAGCAGCCTAACCGGGACAACCCTTGGAAACATTCAGTACTTC.

The chain carries TRBV25-1 and TRBJ1-1; D uncertain. CDR1 MGHDK and CDR2 SYGVNS come from the germline V gene. There are 15 residues in the CDR3. V lost 1 base to trimming and J lost 5 bases, with 14 bases between them. The chain's CDR3 is CASSEWSGMSTEAFF. CDR3 sequence (DNA): TGTGCCAGCAGTGAATGGTCGGGAATGAGTACTGAAGCTTTCTTT.

The count of this clone is one. The chain combines TRBV28 with TRBJ2-5; possible D gene TRBD1, 5 bases. Trimming shortened V by 6 bases and J by 5 bases, and 16 bases separated the two germline ends. This CDR3 has 14 amino acids. Germline CDR1 is MDHEN and CDR2 is SYDVKM. In DNA, the CDR3 is TGTGCCAGCAGAATCAGGGTTACCGCGGAGACCCAGTACTTC. This translates into CASRIRVTAETQYF.

The chain joins TRBV28 to TRBJ1-2; D is undetermined. Looked up from germline, CDR1 is MDHEN and CDR2 is SYDVKM. The CDR3 has 15 residues. The germline V and J ends were trimmed by 4 bases and 4 bases, with 16 bases remaining between them. The CDR3 spells CASSSPGILGYGYTF. The CDR3 DNA reads as TGTGCCAGCAGTTCCCCGGGAATCCTTGGCTATGGCTACACCTTC.

This chain uses TRBV7-9 with TRBJ1-1; D possibly corresponds to TRBD1 (5 bases). This CDR3 has 14 residues. With 5 bases removed from V and 1 base from J, the gap between germline ends came to 11 bases. CDR1 SEHNR and CDR2 FQNEAQ come from the germline V gene (reference sequence). The CDR3 protein is CASSKTGQNTEAFF. CDR3 nucleotides: TGTGCCAGCAGCAAAACCGGACAGAACACTGAAGCTTTCTTT.

The table lists this clone with a count of one. J is TRBJ2-5 and V is TRBV5-4, with D possibly TRBD1 on 5 matching bases. The germline CDR1 and CDR2 sequences are SGHNT and YYREEE (reference sequence). V was clipped by 0 bases and J by 5 bases, with 11 bases between them. This CDR3 is built from 14 residues. CDR3 sequence (DNA): TGTGCCAGCAGCTTGGTTGGGGCGGCGGAGACCCAGTACTTC. This codes for CASSLVGAAETQYF.

J is TRBJ2-1 and V is TRBV28, with D possibly being TRBD1 (6 bases). This CDR3 has 15 amino acids. The ends were cut back, 7 bases at V and 3 bases at J, with 16 bases in the middle. CDR1 and CDR2 from the germline V gene are MDHEN and SYDVKM. DNA for the CDR3: TGTGCCAGCACCATAGGGGGACCCCTCTACAATGAGCAGTTCTTC. Translating it yields CASTIGGPLYNEQFF.

The chain's CDR3 is CASVQGVAGAIQYF. The CDR3 DNA sequence: TGTGCCAGCGTCCAGGGAGTAGCGGGAGCGATTCAGTACTTC. The V gene is TRBV2, the J gene TRBJ2-4; 9 nucleotides align to TRBD2. This CDR3 has 14 residues. Looked up from germline, CDR1 is SNHLY and CDR2 is FYNNEI. Losses at the gene ends were 8 bases for V and 10 bases for J; bases not matched to a gene: 12. Together with reference TRBV2 and TRBJ2-4, the CDR3 gives the full variable domain: EPEVTQTPSHQVTQMGQEVILRCVPISNHLYFYWYRQILGQKVEFLVSFYNNEISEKSEIFDDQFSVERPDGSNFTLKIRSTKLEDSAMYFCASVQGVAGAIQYFGAGTRLSVL.

The gene calls are TRBV6-1 and TRBJ1-5; D is perhaps TRBD1 (6 bases). The CDR3 has 14 amino acids. The V end lost 2 bases, the J end lost 3 bases, and 8 bases lay between the germline ends. Germline V gives CDR1 MNHNS, CDR2 SASEGT. The CDR3 loop reads CASSEQGTNQPQHF. The CDR3 nucleotides are TGTGCCAGCAGTGAACAGGGGACCAATCAGCCCCAGCATTTT.

The rearrangement joins TRBV5-1 to TRBJ2-2, with D perhaps TRBD2 (6 bases). The CDR3 length is 17 residues. Germline-derived CDR1 and CDR2 are SGHRS and YFSETQ. V lost 0 bases and J lost 2, with 14 bases in between. The CDR3 DNA follows: TGCGCCAGCAGCTTGGTCGGGGGTCAGGGAAACACCGGGGAGCTGTTTTTT. This translates into CASSLVGGQGNTGELFF.

The chain uses TRBV5-1 and TRBJ1-3; no reliable D call. This CDR3 is built from 14 residues. The V and J ends lost 1 base and 2 bases respectively, with 7 bases between them. CDR1 and CDR2 (germline): SGHRS, YFSETQ. CDR3 sequence (DNA): TGCGCCAGCAGCTTGCCCGAGCCTGGAAACACCATATATTTT. Translating it yields CASSLPEPGNTIYF.

This rearrangement joins TRBV30 to TRBJ2-2, with D maybe TRBD1 (5 bases). The germline V gene has CDR1 GTSNPN and CDR2 SVGIG (reference sequence). V was trimmed by 7 bases and J by 4 bases, leaving 7 bases between them. The CDR3 loop spans 11 amino acids. This CDR3 reads CAFDSTGELFF. The CDR3, as DNA: TGTGCCTTTGACAGCACCGGGGAGCTGTTTTTT.

The chain links TRBV7-9 to TRBJ2-1, with 9 bases aligning to TRBD1. V shed 4 bases, J shed 2 bases, and the junction held 6 bases outside the gene matches. The length of the CDR3 is 16 residues. Per the germline V gene, CDR1 is SEHNR and CDR2 is FQNEAQ (reference sequence). Here the CDR3 reads CASSSGTGWAYNEQFF. CDR3 sequence (DNA): TGTGCCAGCAGCTCTGGGACAGGGTGGGCCTACAATGAGCAGTTCTTC.

V gene TRBV5-1 combines with J gene TRBJ1-2; possibly TRBD1 for D (5 bases). V lost 3 bases, J lost 2 bases, and 14 bases lay in between. This CDR3 has 15 residues. Germline CDR1 and CDR2: SGHRS and YFSETQ. Written as DNA, the CDR3 is TGCGCCAGCAGCTCGGAACTGGGGGGGAACTATGGCTACACCTTC. The encoded protein is CASSSELGGNYGYTF.

V gene TRBV3-1 (or the pseudogene TRBV3-2) combines with J gene TRBJ1-6; 10 positions agree with TRBD1. Germline V gives CDR1 LGHDT, CDR2 YNNKEL (reference sequence). V lost 6 bases and J lost 7; bases outside the gene matches: 12. The CDR3 is 17 residues long. CDR3 loop: CASRLRTGGFGNSPLHF. The DNA for the CDR3 is TGTGCCAGCAGACTTCGGACAGGGGGTTTCGGAAATTCACCCCTCCACTTT.

The chain links TRBV19 to TRBJ1-2; TRBD1 might be the D (5 bases). This CDR3 has 13 residues. V dropped 4 bases and J dropped 5 bases, with 11 bases sitting between them. From germline, CDR1 is LNHDA and CDR2 SQIVND (reference sequence). CDR3 residues: CASSTGIRYGYTF. CDR3 nucleotides: TGTGCCAGTAGTACAGGGATAAGATATGGCTACACCTTC.

The V and J genes are TRBV9 and TRBJ1-2, with 9 bases fitting TRBD1. Unmatched junction bases numbered 3, after V lost 1 base and J lost 2 bases. Germline CDR1 SGDLS, CDR2 YYNGEE. This CDR3 region has 15 residues. CDR3 in amino acids: CASSVTGTGNYGYTF. The CDR3 DNA reads as TGTGCCAGCAGCGTAACTGGGACAGGGAACTATGGCTACACCTTC.

The chain employs TRBV11-2 and TRBJ1-4; TRBD1 might be the D (5 bases). V lost 4 bases, J lost 8 bases, and 20 bases lay in between. The germline gives CDR1 SGHAT, CDR2 FQNNGV. The CDR3 is 16 amino acids. The CDR3 loop reads CASSSGGRGPWEKLFF. In DNA, the CDR3 is TGTGCCAGCAGCTCCGGCGGGAGGGGACCTTGGGAAAAACTGTTTTTT.

CDR3 in DNA: TGTGCCAGCAGCCTACCCCCCCCTAACGGGGGCACTGAAGCTTTCTTT. This codes for CASSLPPPNGGTEAFF. This chain uses TRBV28 with TRBJ1-1; D is perhaps TRBD1 (5 bases). V was shortened by 6 bases and J by 4 bases, with 21 bases between the two germline ends. Germline CDR1 reads MDHEN; CDR2 reads SYDVKM. CDR3 length: 16 amino acids.

Here the CDR3 DNA reads TGTGCCTGGGGGCAGGGTAACACCGGGGAGCTGTTTTTT. It encodes CAWGQGNTGELFF. The gene calls are TRBV30 and TRBJ2-2; a weak D match, TRBD1 (5 bases). The germline CDR1 and CDR2 sequences are GTSNPN and SVGIG (reference sequence). This CDR3 contains 13 residues. The V end lost 5 bases, the J end lost 2 bases, and 9 bases lay between the germline ends.

This chain links TRBV6-5 with TRBJ2-1, with D perhaps TRBD1 (6 bases). Germline lookup yields CDR1 MNHEY and CDR2 SVGAGI. This CDR3 region has 15 residues. The ends were cut back, 4 bases at V and 0 bases at J, with 10 bases in the middle. Written as DNA, the CDR3 is TGTGCCAGCAGTTCCGGGACACACTCCTACAATGAGCAGTTCTTC. Protein sequence: CASSSGTHSYNEQFF.

The chain is built from TRBV3-1 (or the pseudogene TRBV3-2) and TRBJ2-7; 12 bases fit TRBD2. The CDR3 runs to 15 residues. Germline assignment: CDR1 LGHDT and CDR2 YNNKEL (reference sequence). The V gene end was trimmed by 2 bases and the J gene end by 6 bases; junction bases not matched to a gene: 5. In nucleotides, the CDR3 is TGTGCCAGCAGCCAAACGTTGACTAGCGGGGGCGAGCAGTACTTC. Translating gives CASSQTLTSGGEQYF.

This clone was detected only a few times. This chain joins TRBV2 and TRBJ2-5; weak D call: TRBD1 (6 bases). Trimming cost V 8 bases and J 1 base, with 17 bases left between them. The CDR3 runs 15 residues. CDR1 and CDR2 from the germline V gene are SNHLY and FYNNEI. The CDR3 nucleotides read TGTGCCAGCGGGCAGGGACATTCTACCCAAGAGACCCAGTACTTC. This codes for CASGQGHSTQETQYF.

V is TRBV24-1 and J is TRBJ2-3, with 7 bases fitting TRBD1. Trimming removed 4 bases from V and 0 bases from J; junction bases left unmatched: 6. This CDR3 comprises 16 residues. Germline V CDR1 and CDR2: KGHDR, SFDVKD. The CDR3 protein is CATSDMTGFSTDTQYF. The CDR3 nucleotides read TGTGCCACCAGTGACATGACAGGGTTTAGCACAGATACGCAGTATTTT.

The chain links TRBV4-2 to TRBJ1-1; perhaps TRBD1 as D (5 bases). Germline V CDR1 and CDR2: LGHNA, YNFKEQ. V dropped 4 bases and J dropped 4 bases, with 16 bases sitting between them. The CDR3 has 15 residues. This CDR3 is CASSLQAADSTEAFF. The CDR3 DNA follows: TGTGCCAGCAGCCTACAGGCGGCTGATAGCACTGAAGCTTTCTTT.

The chain combines TRBV27 with TRBJ2-7, with 12 bases aligning to TRBD2. J gave up 4 bases and V 6 bases, and 10 bases lay outside the gene matches. This CDR3 spans 16 amino acids. In germline, CDR1 is MNHEY, CDR2 SMNVEV (reference sequence). In nucleotides, the CDR3 is TGTGCCAGCAGCCAAAGGGGGACTAGCGGGTTATACGAGCAGTACTTC. Translation: CASSQRGTSGLYEQYF.

V and J are TRBV28 and TRBJ1-2; 12 bases fit TRBD1. The germline V gene encodes CDR1 MDHEN and CDR2 SYDVKM. J was trimmed by 4 bases and V by 2 bases; bases with no gene match: 8. The CDR3 has 17 residues. For the CDR3, the DNA is TGTGCCAGCAGTTTAGGGCTGGGACAGGGGGCGCGCTATGGCTACACCTTC. Translation: CASSLGLGQGARYGYTF.

The gene calls are TRBV28 and TRBJ1-5; maybe TRBD1 (5 bases). Per germline, CDR1 MDHEN and CDR2 SYDVKM. The germline V and J ends were trimmed by 7 bases and 7 bases, with 14 bases remaining between them. This CDR3 contains 13 residues. CDR3 protein: CASTSDSWQPQHF. The CDR3 DNA is TGTGCCAGCACCTCAGACAGTTGGCAGCCCCAGCATTTT.

The chain uses TRBV28 and TRBJ2-7, with TRBD1 matching over 7 bases. With 4 bases clipped from V and 7 bases from J, the junction kept 7 bases outside the gene matches. This CDR3 is built from 13 residues. Germline V CDR1 and CDR2: MDHEN, SYDVKM. This CDR3 reads CASSSTGTREQYF. As DNA, the CDR3 is TGTGCCAGCAGTTCGACAGGGACGAGGGAGCAGTACTTC.

The chain joins TRBV30 to TRBJ2-5; a possible D gene is TRBD2 (7 bases). Trimming took 0 bases from V and 5 from J, leaving 16 bases between them. CDR1 is GTSNPN, CDR2 SVGIG, per germline (reference sequence). CDR3 length: 15 amino acids. Written as DNA, the CDR3 is TGTGCCTGGAGTGTAGGCGCGGGGGCGGGTGAGACCCAGTACTTC. Translated: CAWSVGAGAGETQYF.